Each of the 9 T cell receptor beta chains below was sequenced from the same sample in a study of blood T cell repertoires in COVID-19. The repertoire was sequenced with immunoSEQ multiplex PCR; TCRdb's copy has only in-frame clones and lacks some. The profile shows about 34,000 clones, approximately 77% of them singletons. The sample consisted of peripheral blood. These TCRs come from a human donor in a cohort sampled during active COVID-19.

The rearrangement joins TRBV6-4 to TRBJ2-7; 9 bases are shared with TRBD1. Germline loops: CDR1 MRHNA, CDR2 SNTAGT. This CDR3 has 15 amino acids. V lost 4 bases, J lost 4 bases, and 8 bases stayed unmatched. CDR3 loop: CASSVQQGARYEQYF. CDR3 nucleotides: TGTGCCAGCAGTGTCCAACAGGGGGCGAGGTACGAGCAGTACTTC.

V and J are TRBV19 and TRBJ2-1; 10 positions match TRBD1. Looked up from germline, CDR1 is LNHDA and CDR2 is SQIVND (reference sequence). Trimming at V came to 8 bases and at J to 4 bases, leaving 8 bases not matched to a gene. The CDR3 spans 15 residues. In DNA form, the CDR3 reads TGTGCCAGTCACATCGGGGGACAGGGGTACAATGAGCAGTTCTTC. It yields the protein CASHIGGQGYNEQFF.

V gene TRBV7-8 combines with J gene TRBJ2-5, with 10 bases aligning to TRBD1. CDR1 and CDR2 (germline): SGHVS, FQNEAQ. J gave up 1 base and V 1 base, and 15 bases lay outside the gene matches. CDR3 size: 20 residues. CDR3 sequence: CASSLVRDRGFSDLQETQYF. CDR3 DNA sequence: TGTGCCAGCAGCTTAGTCCGGGACAGGGGTTTTAGTGACCTCCAAGAGACCCAGTACTTC.

V usage is TRBV19 and J usage is TRBJ2-1; D may be TRBD1 (6 bases). This CDR3 has 16 residues. From germline, CDR1 is LNHDA and CDR2 SQIVND (reference sequence). The germline V and J ends were trimmed by 1 base and 3 bases, with 13 bases remaining between them. The CDR3 coding sequence is TGTGCCAGTAGTATAGGATCCAGGGGAGTCTACAATGAGCAGTTCTTC. Its protein product is CASSIGSRGVYNEQFF.

This clone was seen only a few times. The gene calls are TRBV2 and TRBJ2-7; unclear D gene. Germline CDR1 SNHLY, CDR2 FYNNEI. CDR3 length equals 12 residues. Trimming left V 4 bases short and J 0 bases short, with 4 bases between. The CDR3 loop reads CASSANSYEQYF. Written as DNA, the CDR3 is TGTGCCAGCAGTGCCAACTCCTACGAGCAGTACTTC.

This clone was seen a few times. The rearrangement links TRBV18 to TRBJ1-4, with 8 nucleotides matching TRBD1. Germline assignment: CDR1 KGHSH and CDR2 LQKENI. This CDR3 is built from 15 residues. V gave up 3 bases and J gave up 8 bases; unmatched junction bases: 8. The CDR3 reads CASSPQQGATEKLFF. CDR3 DNA: TGTGCCAGCTCACCTCAGCAGGGGGCTACGGAAAAACTGTTTTTT.

The chain has TRBV19 and TRBJ2-7; 10 positions match TRBD1. Germline V gives CDR1 LNHDA, CDR2 SQIVND (reference sequence). V lost 4 bases, J lost 1 base, and 1 base stayed unmatched. The CDR3 loop spans 14 amino acids. CDR3 bases: TGTGCCAGTAGTAGGGGACAGGGGTCCTACGAGCAGTACTTC. Protein product: CASSRGQGSYEQYF.

The rearrangement joins TRBV29-1 to TRBJ2-5, with D unresolved. This CDR3 has 13 residues. Per the germline V gene, CDR1 is SQVTM and CDR2 is ANQGSEA. Trimming stripped 4 bases from V and 2 bases from J, with 11 bases between. Here the CDR3 DNA reads TGCAGCGTTGCTATGACACTTCAAGAGACCCAGTACTTC. It yields the protein CSVAMTLQETQYF. Drawing the rest from reference TRBV29-1 and TRBJ2-5, the complete variable domain is SAVISQKPSRDICQRGTSLTIQCQVDSQVTMMFWYRQQPGQSLTLIATANQGSEATYESGFVIDKFPISRPNLTFSTLTVSNMSPEDSSIYLCSVAMTLQETQYFGPGTRLLVL.

The gene calls are TRBV6-4 and TRBJ1-2; tentatively, D is TRBD1 (6 bases). This CDR3 has 13 amino acids. V lost 4 bases and J lost 1, with 7 bases in between. Germline V lookup: CDR1 MRHNA, CDR2 SNTAGT. The DNA for the CDR3 is TGTGCCAGCAGTGTGGACAGTAACTATGGCTACACCTTC. The encoded protein is CASSVDSNYGYTF.